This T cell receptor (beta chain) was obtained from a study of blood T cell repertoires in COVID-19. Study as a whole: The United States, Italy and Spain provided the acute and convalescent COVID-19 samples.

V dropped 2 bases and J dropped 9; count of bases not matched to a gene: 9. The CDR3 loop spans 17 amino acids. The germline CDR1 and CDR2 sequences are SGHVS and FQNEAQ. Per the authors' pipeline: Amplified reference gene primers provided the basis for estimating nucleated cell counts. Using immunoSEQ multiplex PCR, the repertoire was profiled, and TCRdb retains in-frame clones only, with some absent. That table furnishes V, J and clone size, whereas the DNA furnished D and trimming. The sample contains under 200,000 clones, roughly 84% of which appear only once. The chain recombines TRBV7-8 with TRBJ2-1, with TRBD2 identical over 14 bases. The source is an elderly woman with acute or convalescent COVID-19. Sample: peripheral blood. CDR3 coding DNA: TGTGCCAGCAGCTTATCGCGGGGACTAGCGGGAGCCATTGAGCAGTTCTTC. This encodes CASSLSRGLAGAIEQFF.